Listed below are T cell receptor beta chains from one sample, sequenced in a study of T-cell memory formation after mild COVID-19. TCRdb reprocessed the 5' RACE reads via MiXCR and lists one record per CDR3 protein. This table holds some 270,000 distinct CDR3 sequences, less than 20% found once. The sequenced material came from PBMCs or a T cell subset sorted from them (not recorded which). Source of these receptors: an adult woman who had mild COVID-19 (a few samples of this study predate the infection). Cell type and time point are not known. Each CDR3 is given with its conserved first and last residue. Each record gives: D gene, V gene, J gene, clone size, CDR3 protein, CDR3 DNA. A D gene is named only where the DNA matches it firmly. Not every row has a clone size; where given, it reads once, few, many or a size class.

D: .
V: TRBV7-9
J: TRBJ2-3
size: .
CDR3: CASSSSMLARTDTQYF
DNA: TGTGCCAGCAGCTCTTCGATGCTAGCGCGCACAGATACGCAGTATTTT

D: .
V: TRBV15
J: TRBJ2-5
size: few
CDR3: CATSRGGGTTYKETQYF
DNA: TGTGCCACCAGCAGAGGAGGCGGGACCACCTATAAAGAGACCCAGTACTTC

D: .
V: TRBV7-8
J: TRBJ2-3
size: many
CDR3: CASSNTDTQYF
DNA: TGTGCCAGCAGCAACACAGATACGCAGTATTTT

D: .
V: TRBV5-1
J: TRBJ1-1
size: .
CDR3: CASSLQGGSEWAEAFF
DNA: TGCGCCAGCAGCTTGCAGGGCGGTTCAGAATGGGCAGAAGCTTTCTTT

D: .
V: TRBV18
J: TRBJ2-7
size: .
CDR3: CASSPNRPSSYEQYF
DNA: TGTGCCAGCTCACCAAACAGGCCTAGCTCCTACGAGCAGTACTTC

D: .
V: TRBV7-2
J: TRBJ2-5
size: .
CDR3: CASSFIETQYF
DNA: TGTGCCAGCAGTTTCATAGAGACCCAGTACTTC

D: .
V: TRBV19
J: TRBJ1-2
size: few
CDR3: CASSMAGFYGYTF
DNA: TGTGCCAGTAGTATGGCGGGGTTCTATGGCTACACCTTC

D: .
V: TRBV11-2
J: TRBJ1-1
size: .
CDR3: CASSRARGDTEAFF
DNA: TGTGCCAGCAGCAGAGCAAGGGGGGACACTGAAGCTTTCTTT

D: .
V: TRBV3-1
J: TRBJ1-6
size: few
CDR3: CASSQGVVGLSSYNSPLHF
DNA: TGTGCCAGCAGCCAAGGAGTCGTAGGGTTGAGCTCCTATAATTCACCCCTCCACTTT

D: .
V: TRBV6-1
J: TRBJ2-2
size: few
CDR3: CASSEKGQPGELFF
DNA: TGTGCCAGCAGTGAAAAAGGGCAGCCCGGGGAGCTGTTTTTT

D: .
V: TRBV6-5
J: TRBJ1-5
size: many
CDR3: CASSFTGSNQPQHF
DNA: TGTGCCAGCAGTTTTACGGGTAGCAATCAGCCCCAGCATTTT

D: .
V: TRBV29-1
J: TRBJ1-2
size: .
CDR3: CSALRDYGYTF
DNA: TGCAGCGCCCTACGGGACTATGGCTACACCTTC

D: .
V: TRBV29-1
J: TRBJ1-1
size: .
CDR3: CSAVGVGVNTEAFF
DNA: TGCAGCGCGGTGGGGGTTGGAGTGAACACTGAAGCTTTCTTT

D: .
V: TRBV9
J: TRBJ2-7
size: many
CDR3: CASSVESGATYEQYF
DNA: TGTGCCAGCAGCGTAGAGTCCGGGGCGACCTACGAGCAGTACTTC

D: .
V: TRBV6-2/TRBV6-3
J: TRBJ2-7
size: .
CDR3: CASSAIGTPDYEQYF
DNA: TGTGCCAGCAGTGCGATTGGAACACCAGATTACGAGCAGTACTTC

D: TRBD1
V: TRBV5-1
J: TRBJ2-1
size: few
CDR3: CASSLEQGAHEQFF
DNA: TGCGCCAGCAGCTTGGAACAGGGGGCCCATGAGCAGTTCTTC

D: TRBD2
V: TRBV7-6
J: TRBJ2-3
size: many
CDR3: CASSLRPGNRGSPTDTQYF
DNA: TGTGCCAGCAGCTTACGCCCGGGGAACCGCGGGAGCCCTACAGATACGCAGTATTTT

D: TRBD1
V: TRBV4-1
J: TRBJ1-1
size: .
CDR3: CASSTRDRVSTEAFF
DNA: TGCGCCAGCAGCACCCGGGACAGGGTTAGCACTGAAGCTTTCTTT

D: TRBD1
V: TRBV5-1
J: TRBJ1-2
size: .
CDR3: CASSSGSTGAGGYTF
DNA: TGCGCCAGCAGCTCGGGGTCGACAGGGGCAGGAGGCTACACCTTC

D: .
V: TRBV5-1
J: TRBJ1-4
size: few
CDR3: CASSLGATNEKLFF
DNA: TGCGCCAGCAGCTTGGGAGCGACTAATGAAAAACTGTTTTTT

D: TRBD1
V: TRBV12-3/TRBV12-4
J: TRBJ2-2
size: .
CDR3: CASSPPGQSFVAGELFF
DNA: TGTGCCAGCAGTCCCCCGGGACAGTCGTTTGTAGCCGGGGAGCTGTTTTTT

D: .
V: TRBV7-2
J: TRBJ1-1
size: .
CDR3: CASSSRTAGLYLRSRNTEAFF
DNA: TGTGCCAGCAGCTCCCGGACGGCGGGCTTATATCTCCGGTCTCGGAACACTGAAGCTTTCTTT

D: .
V: TRBV27
J: TRBJ1-1
size: many
CDR3: CASSSWGMNTEAFF
DNA: TGTGCCAGCAGTTCGTGGGGAATGAACACTGAAGCTTTCTTT

D: .
V: TRBV12-3/TRBV12-4
J: TRBJ2-7
size: .
CDR3: CASSLDSNYEQYF
DNA: TGTGCCAGCAGTTTAGACTCAAACTACGAGCAGTACTTC

D: .
V: TRBV14
J: TRBJ2-7
size: .
CDR3: CASSQVKGPYEQYF
DNA: TGTGCCAGCAGCCAAGTTAAGGGCCCTTACGAGCAGTACTTC

D: TRBD2
V: TRBV20-1
J: TRBJ2-3
size: many
CDR3: CSATTSGEPDTQYF
DNA: TGCAGTGCTACGACTAGCGGGGAACCAGATACGCAGTATTTT

D: TRBD1
V: TRBV28
J: TRBJ1-4
size: .
CDR3: CASSVLGQGNEKLFF
DNA: TGTGCCAGCAGTGTCCTGGGACAGGGGAATGAAAAACTGTTTTTT

D: TRBD1
V: TRBV27
J: TRBJ2-7
size: .
CDR3: CASSLGTASDEQYF
DNA: TGTGCCAGCAGTTTGGGGACAGCTTCGGACGAGCAGTACTTC

D: TRBD2
V: TRBV25-1
J: TRBJ2-7
size: .
CDR3: CASSDGLALEQYF
DNA: TGTGCCAGCAGTGACGGACTAGCGCTCGAGCAGTACTTC

D: .
V: TRBV7-9
J: TRBJ2-2
size: .
CDR3: CASSFATGELFF
DNA: TGTGCCAGCAGCTTTGCTACCGGGGAGCTGTTTTTT